The 3 T cell receptor beta chains in this list originate from one sample, sequenced in a study of shared clonotypes between healthy human individuals. Assay: immunoSEQ multiplex PCR; the TCRdb copy retains only in-frame clones and omits some. This table has about 1.5 million clones, roughly 95% appearing once. The material sequenced was naive CD4+ T cells sorted from blood. Subset specified: CD45RA+ positively selected. The receptor set was obtained from a man in his thirties or forties in good health.

The genes are TRBV2 and TRBJ2-7; D gene uncertain. This CDR3 region has 12 residues. Germline V gene data show CDR1 as SNHLY and CDR2 as FYNNEI. Trimming took 9 bases from V and 3 from J, leaving 12 bases between them. DNA of the CDR3: TGTGCCAGTTTTAACATGGGCTACGAGCAGTACTTC. This gives the protein CASFNMGYEQYF.

The count of this clone is one. J is TRBJ2-1 and V is TRBV5-6; no firm D call. Trimming took off 2 bases at V and 0 bases at J, with 9 bases between the two ends. Germline assignment: CDR1 SGHDT and CDR2 YYEEEE. The CDR3 is 15 amino acids. The CDR3 DNA sequence: TGTGCCAGCAGCTTCAGAGCCGCCTCCTACAATGAGCAGTTCTTC. As protein: CASSFRAASYNEQFF. The full variable domain, its missing parts supplied by reference TRBV5-6 and TRBJ2-1, is DAGVTQSPTHLIKTRGQQVTLRCSPKSGHDTVSWYQQALGQGPQFIFQYYEEEERQRGNFPDRFSGHQFPNYSSELNVNALLLGDSALYLCASSFRAASYNEQFFGPGTRLTVL.

The CDR3 loop reads CASTRRSSPEETQYF. DNA of the CDR3: TGTGCCAGCACCAGACGAAGTTCTCCGGAAGAGACCCAGTACTTC. The V call is TRBV28, the J call TRBJ2-5, with D unclear. The CDR3 covers 15 residues. CDR1 and CDR2 from the germline V gene are MDHEN and SYDVKM. V lost 7 bases and J 3 bases, leaving 18 bases between the germline ends.